This record covers a single T cell receptor (beta chain). The source of the sample is a study of blood T cells in healthy people across ages. Turning to the study itself: About one barcoded beta molecule per two T cells was captured by template switching.

The V end lost 6 bases, the J end lost 5 bases, and 7 bases lay between the germline ends. The CDR3 has 11 residues. The V gene's germline CDR1 is MNHEY and CDR2 SVGEGT. Through a sample-barcoded 5' primer and a J-beta primer mix, a second PCR was run for roughly 7 to 11 cycles. MiXCR was run by TCRdb on the 5' RACE reads, yielding one entry per CDR3 protein. The repertoire holds some 900,000 distinct CDR3 sequences, with less than 35% as singletons. Sequencing input: blood. The rearrangement links TRBV6-2 or TRBV6-3 to TRBJ2-5; D unresolved. This sequence originates from a woman aged 80 or over in good health. CDR3 residues: CASRRLETQYF. CDR3 nucleotide sequence: TGTGCCAGCAGACGCCTCGAGACCCAGTACTTC.